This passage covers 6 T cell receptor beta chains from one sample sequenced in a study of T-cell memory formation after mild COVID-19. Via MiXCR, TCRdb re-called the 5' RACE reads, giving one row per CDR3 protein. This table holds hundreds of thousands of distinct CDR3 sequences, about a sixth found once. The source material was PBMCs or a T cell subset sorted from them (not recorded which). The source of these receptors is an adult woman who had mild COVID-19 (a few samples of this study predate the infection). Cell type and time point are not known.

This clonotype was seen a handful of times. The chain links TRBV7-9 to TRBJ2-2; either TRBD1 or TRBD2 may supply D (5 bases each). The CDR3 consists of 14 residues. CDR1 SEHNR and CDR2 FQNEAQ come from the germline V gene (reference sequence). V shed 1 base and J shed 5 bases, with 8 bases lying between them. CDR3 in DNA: TGTGCCAGCAGCTTAGGGGGGAGAACCGGGGAGCTGTTTTTT. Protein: CASSLGGRTGELFF.

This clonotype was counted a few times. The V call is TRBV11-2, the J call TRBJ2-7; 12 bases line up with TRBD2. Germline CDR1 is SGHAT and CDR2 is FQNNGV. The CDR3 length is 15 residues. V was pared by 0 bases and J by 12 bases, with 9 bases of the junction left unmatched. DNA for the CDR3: TGTGCCAGCAGCTTAGACGCACTAGCGGGAGGTCTGGGGTACTTC. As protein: CASSLDALAGGLGYF.

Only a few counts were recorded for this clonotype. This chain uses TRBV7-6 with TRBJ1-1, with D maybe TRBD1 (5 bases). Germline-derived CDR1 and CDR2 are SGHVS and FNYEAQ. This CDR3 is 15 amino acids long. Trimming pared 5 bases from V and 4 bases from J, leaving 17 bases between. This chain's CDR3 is CASSPIEGALTEAFF. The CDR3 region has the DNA TGTGCCAGCAGCCCGATAGAAGGGGCGCTCACTGAAGCTTTCTTT.

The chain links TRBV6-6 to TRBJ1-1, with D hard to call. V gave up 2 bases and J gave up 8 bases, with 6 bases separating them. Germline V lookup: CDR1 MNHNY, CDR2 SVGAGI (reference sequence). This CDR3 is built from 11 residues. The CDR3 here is CASSYAGEAFF. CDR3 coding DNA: TGTGCCAGCAGTTACGCCGGGGAAGCTTTCTTT.

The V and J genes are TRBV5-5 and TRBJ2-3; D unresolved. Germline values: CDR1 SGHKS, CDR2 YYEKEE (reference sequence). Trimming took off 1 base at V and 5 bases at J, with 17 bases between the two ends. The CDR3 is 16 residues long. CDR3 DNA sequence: TGTGCCAGCAGCTTGAGGTGGCCGGACCCCGGAGATACGCAGTATTTT. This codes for CASSLRWPDPGDTQYF.

The CDR3 DNA reads TGTGCCAGCAGTTCCTCTCGGGATAGCGGGGACTACGAGCAGTACTTC. As protein: CASSSSRDSGDYEQYF. The chain uses TRBV12-3 or TRBV12-4 and TRBJ2-7, with 8 bases lining up with TRBD2. This CDR3 is 16 amino acids long. With V trimmed by 4 bases and J by 3 bases, 11 bases remained unmatched.